This T cell receptor (beta chain) was obtained from a study of T cell responses to AZD1222 COVID-19 vaccine. The overall study: Timing groups of about 4 and about 12 weeks for second doses were pooled. Findings of the study overall: Receipt of two AZD1222 doses was followed by a rise in Spike-specific TCR breadth and depth. White British donors predominated, females outnumbered males, and clonal diversity was possibly underestimated. Repertoires were obtained only post-peak T cell response.

Points on this clone: The antigen remains undetermined.

The V gene end was trimmed by 6 bases and the J gene end by 3 bases; junction bases not matched to a gene: 11. The CDR3 has 15 residues. CDR1 KGHSH and CDR2 LQKENI come from the germline V gene. Clones were sequenced by immunoSEQ multiplex PCR, and TCRdb holds only the in-frame ones, with some missing. Altogether about 84,000 clones are present, 70% to 90% being singletons, with the ten largest covering 1.5%. The specimen comprised peripheral blood, sampled on day 0 of AZD1222 vaccination. The clonotype originates from an adult in good health. The chain is built from TRBV18 and TRBJ2-7; 7 bases are a match to TRBD1. CDR3 DNA: TGTGCCAGCTCCCCGACGGGACAGCCCTTCTACGAGCAGTACTTC. Its translation is CASSPTGQPFYEQYF.